These 26 T cell receptor beta chains originate from one sample sequenced in a study of post-analysis software for immune sequencing data. Built from TCR beta cDNA, the libraries had unique molecular identifiers in them. From the PCR reads, TCRdb called clonotypes with MiXCR, one entry per CDR3 protein. The sample shows 350,000 to 500,000 distinct CDR3 sequences, roughly 38% of them seen only once. General study results and limits: The study found TRBV5-6, TRBV5-1 and TRBV20-1 among about 5 TRBV segments more frequent in patients than controls.

These receptors have no identified antigens. Sequenced material: blood. These receptors came from a girl aged 2-15 years with multiple sclerosis.

The CDR3 loop reads CASSQEEGVSGANVLTF. The CDR3 coding sequence is TGCGCCAGCAGCCAAGAAGAGGGAGTATCTGGGGCCAACGTCCTGACTTTC. The chain uses TRBV4-1 and TRBJ2-6; tentatively, D is TRBD2 (5 bases). The CDR3 length is 17 residues. CDR1 is MGHRA, CDR2 YSYEKL, per germline. Trimming removed 0 bases at V and 1 base at J, with 10 bases between.

The CDR3 sequence is CASSPRSDKSGGKYTEAFF. CDR3 sequence (DNA): TGTGCCAGCAGCCCCCGATCGGACAAATCGGGGGGTAAATACACTGAAGCTTTCTTT. This chain uses TRBV9 with TRBJ1-1; a weak D match, TRBD1 (5 bases). Trimming removed 4 bases at V and 3 bases at J, with 28 bases between. Germline loops: CDR1 SGDLS, CDR2 YYNGEE. This CDR3 is built from 19 residues.

The chain has TRBV28 and TRBJ1-5; the D is unclear. This CDR3 has 16 amino acids. The ends were cut back, 3 bases at V and 1 base at J, with 13 bases in the middle. Germline V CDR1 and CDR2: MDHEN, SYDVKM. The CDR3 coding sequence is TGTGCCAGCAGTTTTATGTCCGCCAGGAGCAATCAGCCCCAGCATTTT. Protein sequence: CASSFMSARSNQPQHF.

The genes are TRBV6-5 and TRBJ2-1; D uncertain. Trimming shortened V by 8 bases and J by 5 bases, and 13 bases separated the two germline ends. From germline, CDR1 is MNHEY and CDR2 SVGAGI. This CDR3 has 13 amino acids. The CDR3: CASVAQVHNEQFF. In DNA, the CDR3 is TGTGCCAGCGTTGCGCAGGTCCACAATGAGCAGTTCTTC.

This chain uses TRBV4-3 with TRBJ2-7, with D tentatively TRBD1 (5 bases). CDR3 length equals 13 residues. Trimming pared 3 bases from V and 6 bases from J, leaving 12 bases between. CDR1 LGHNA and CDR2 YSLEER come from the germline V gene. CDR3: CASSHVRASEQYF. The CDR3, as DNA: TGCGCCAGCAGCCATGTCAGGGCGTCCGAGCAGTACTTC.

This clonotype was counted only a few times. J is TRBJ2-7 and V is TRBV20-1, with D perhaps assigned TRBD1 or TRBD2 (5 bases each). The CDR3 sequence is 12 residues long. The ends were cut back, 5 bases at V and 5 bases at J, with 13 bases in the middle. The germline CDR1 and CDR2 sequences are DFQATT and SNEGSKA (reference sequence). The CDR3 here is CSASRRGDEQYF. In nucleotides, the CDR3 is TGCAGTGCTTCCCGTAGGGGAGACGAGCAGTACTTC.

V usage is TRBV29-1 and J usage is TRBJ1-4; D gene unclear. CDR1 and CDR2 (germline): SQVTM, ANQGSEA. The CDR3 is made up of 14 amino acids. V was cut by 7 bases and J by 3 bases, with 15 bases left in between. The CDR3 coding sequence is TGCAGCGCTCGCCCCTGGGAGGCTAATGAAAAACTGTTTTTT. This encodes CSARPWEANEKLFF.

The rearrangement joins TRBV6-5 to TRBJ1-1; D is perhaps TRBD1 (6 bases). In germline, CDR1 is MNHEY, CDR2 SVGAGI. Trimming cost V 6 bases and J 1 base, with 9 bases left between them. This CDR3 has 13 residues. CDR3 DNA sequence: TGTGCCAGCAGGTCGGGACAGAACACTGAAGCTTTCTTT. This codes for CASRSGQNTEAFF.

In this sample, this clonotype turned up a few times. V and J are TRBV27 and TRBJ2-7, with 7 bases identical to TRBD1. The CDR3 is 15 amino acids. Germline V CDR1 and CDR2: MNHEY, SMNVEV (reference sequence). The V gene end was trimmed by 1 base and the J gene end by 0 bases; junction bases not matched to a gene: 3. CDR3 coding DNA: TGTGCCAGCAGTTTATACAGGGGACCCTCCTACGAGCAGTACTTC. Its translation is CASSLYRGPSYEQYF.

V gene TRBV25-1 combines with J gene TRBJ2-5; D gene ambiguous. The closer fit of TRBJ2-7 to the DNA end suggests the J call may be wrong. The germline V gene encodes CDR1 MGHDK and CDR2 SYGVNS. CDR3 length: 13 amino acids. The CDR3 reads CASSDSISYEQYF. The CDR3 DNA reads as TGTGCCAGCAGTGATTCCATAAGCTACGAGCAGTACTTC.

V gene TRBV29-1 combines with J gene TRBJ2-5, with TRBD2 matching over 10 bases. The CDR3 loop spans 15 amino acids. J lost 5 bases, V lost 0 bases, and 6 bases had no gene match. Per germline, CDR1 SQVTM and CDR2 ANQGSEA. CDR3 sequence reads: CSVEDGASGSETQYF. The CDR3 DNA sequence: TGCAGCGTTGAAGATGGAGCTAGCGGGAGCGAGACCCAGTACTTC.

This clonotype has just a few counts. This clone may be a read error of a much larger clone one base away. V usage is TRBV9 and J usage is TRBJ2-1; D is perhaps TRBD2 (6 bases). With 3 bases removed from V and 6 bases from J, the gap between germline ends came to 13 bases. The CDR3 runs 14 residues. Germline assignment: CDR1 SGDLS and CDR2 YYNGEE. The CDR3 is CASSGAGGANEQFF. DNA of the CDR3: TGTGCCAGCAGCGGAGCAGGAGGGGCCAATGAGCAGTTCTTC.

Details on this clonotype: No DNA is shown, since the ends of the CDR3 on it are uncertain; the CDR3 is the one TCRdb lists. Here the CDR3 reads CASSLGRGDYGYTFGSGTQYF. The chain carries TRBV7-6 and TRBJ2-5; the table's D call, TRBD2, has no DNA check behind it. The CDR3 region is 21 residues in length, termini included. Germline loops: CDR1 SGHVS, CDR2 FNYEAQ.

This chain joins TRBV5-1 and TRBJ2-7, with 9 positions matching TRBD1. The better agreement between TRBJ2-5 and the DNA end casts doubt on the J call. Germline-derived CDR1 and CDR2 are SGHRS and YFSETQ. The CDR3 length is 14 residues. Here the CDR3 reads CASSFATGGRTQYF. Written as DNA, the CDR3 is TGCGCCAGCAGCTTCGCGACAGGGGGTAGGACCCAGTACTTC.

CDR3 DNA sequence: TGCGCCAGCAGAGGGGGGTGGGAGGCCCAGTACTTC. Translation gives CASRGGWEAQYF. V is TRBV4-1 and J is TRBJ2-5; D possibly matches TRBD1 or TRBD2 (6 bases each). There are 12 residues in the CDR3. V was shortened by 6 bases and J by 9 bases, with 14 bases between the two germline ends. Germline V gives CDR1 MGHRA, CDR2 YSYEKL.

This clonotype was counted a few times. The V gene is TRBV29-1, the J gene TRBJ2-5; tentative D call: TRBD2 (6 bases). The CDR3 covers 15 residues. V was cut by 0 bases and J by 5 bases, with 16 bases left in between. Looked up from germline, CDR1 is SQVTM and CDR2 is ANQGSEA. CDR3 sequence reads: CSVEDGGVNAETQYF. As DNA, the CDR3 is TGCAGCGTTGAAGATGGCGGGGTAAATGCGGAGACCCAGTACTTC.

The chain couples TRBV6-2 or TRBV6-3 to TRBJ2-4, with 7 nucleotides matching TRBD2. The J call is doubtful: the DNA matches TRBJ2-7 better. The CDR3 runs 16 residues. Germline values: CDR1 MNHEY, CDR2 SVGEGT. The CDR3 protein is CASSYRGDVRTYEQYF. In nucleotides, the CDR3 is TGTGCCAGCAGTTACCGGGGGGACGTACGAACCTACGAGCAGTACTTC.

The chain carries TRBV28 and TRBJ2-1, with D possibly TRBD2 on 5 matching bases. The CDR3 totals 15 residues. Trimming shortened V by 0 bases and J by 3 bases, and 9 bases separated the two germline ends. Germline V gene sequence: CDR1 MDHEN, CDR2 SYDVKM. Here the CDR3 DNA reads TGTGCCAGCAGTTTATGGCTAGCAAGCTACAATGAGCAGTTCTTC. Amino acids: CASSLWLASYNEQFF.

The chain joins TRBV10-2 to TRBJ2-1; TRBD1 matches 9 bases. The CDR3 spans 15 residues. J lost 7 bases, V lost 6 bases, and 10 bases had no gene match. Germline V gives CDR1 WSHSY, CDR2 SAAADI. CDR3 sequence reads: CASSYPGQGGNEQFF. CDR3 bases: TGCGCCAGCAGCTACCCGGGACAGGGAGGGAATGAGCAGTTCTTC.

This clonotype appeared a few times. The genes are TRBV4-1 and TRBJ2-3; D is undetermined. The CDR3 length is 15 residues. Trimming left V 0 bases short and J 6 bases short, with 13 bases between. Germline V lookup: CDR1 MGHRA, CDR2 YSYEKL. The CDR3 nucleotides are TGCGCCAGCAGCCAAGAAACTAATAATATGGATACGCAGTATTTT. This translates into CASSQETNNMDTQYF.

The chain couples TRBV30 to TRBJ2-7; D might be TRBD1 (6 bases). The germline V gene encodes CDR1 GTSNPN and CDR2 SVGIG (reference sequence). The V end was cut by 3 bases, the J end by 0 bases, with 9 bases between. The CDR3 has 13 amino acids. The CDR3 here is CAWRGASSYEQYF. CDR3 bases: TGTGCCTGGAGGGGGGCGAGCTCCTACGAGCAGTACTTC. Using reference TRBV30 and TRBJ2-7 for the parts outside the CDR3, the full variable domain is SQTIHQWPATLVQPVGSPLSLECTVEGTSNPNLYWYRQAAGRGLQLLFYSVGIGQISSEVPQNLSASRPQDRQFILSSKKLLLSDSGFYLCAWRGASSYEQYFGPGTRLTVT.

The chain couples TRBV20-1 to TRBJ2-5; TRBD2 matches at 9 bases. The CDR3 is made up of 13 amino acids. The trim removed 6 bases at V and 3 bases at J, leaving 5 bases unmatched. Per the germline V gene, CDR1 is DFQATT and CDR2 is SNEGSKA (reference sequence). CDR3 sequence (DNA): TGCAGTGCCGGAGTAGCGGGAGAAGAGACCCAGTACTTC. Translating it yields CSAGVAGEETQYF.

The chain recombines TRBV6-6 with TRBJ2-1; 8 nucleotides agree with TRBD2. Losses at the gene ends were 0 bases for V and 6 bases for J; bases not matched to a gene: 10. Germline CDR1 is MNHNY and CDR2 is SVGAGI (reference sequence). The CDR3 is 17 residues long. The DNA for the CDR3 is TGTGCCAGCAGTTACTCGAGATACAGCGGGGGCCGCAATGAGCAGTTCTTC. It codes for CASSYSRYSGGRNEQFF.

This clonotype was seen more than once but under ten times. An end of the junction differs from the germline gene, which may be a read error. V and J are TRBV5-6 and TRBJ1-1; perhaps TRBD1 as D (5 bases). From germline, CDR1 is SGHDT and CDR2 YYEEEE. The CDR3 has 14 amino acids. CDR3 sequence: CASSLPGLNTEAFF. CDR3 nucleotides: TGTGCCAGCAGCTTACCAGGGTTGAATACTGAAGCTTTCTTT. Full variable domain (rest looked up from reference TRBV5-6 and TRBJ1-1): DAGVTQSPTHLIKTRGQQVTLRCSPKSGHDTVSWYQQALGQGPQFIFQYYEEEERQRGNFPDRFSGHQFPNYSSELNVNALLLGDSALYLCASSLPGLNTEAFFGQGTRLTVV.

Written as DNA, the CDR3 is TGTGCCAGCAACCCTGGTAGGGTCGGCAATGAGCAGTTCTTC. This translates into CASNPGRVGNEQFF. The chain links TRBV12-3 or TRBV12-4 to TRBJ2-1; the D is unclear. Trimming pared 7 bases from V and 6 bases from J, leaving 16 bases between. This CDR3 contains 14 residues.

The chain recombines TRBV25-1 with TRBJ2-2; D possibly uses TRBD1 or TRBD2 (5 bases each). The CDR3 is 14 amino acids. The ends were cut back, 4 bases at V and 4 bases at J, with 10 bases in the middle. Germline V gene data show CDR1 as MGHDK and CDR2 as SYGVNS. The CDR3 here is CASSGQGATGELFF. The CDR3 DNA reads TGTGCCAGCAGTGGGCAGGGAGCCACCGGGGAGCTGTTTTTT.